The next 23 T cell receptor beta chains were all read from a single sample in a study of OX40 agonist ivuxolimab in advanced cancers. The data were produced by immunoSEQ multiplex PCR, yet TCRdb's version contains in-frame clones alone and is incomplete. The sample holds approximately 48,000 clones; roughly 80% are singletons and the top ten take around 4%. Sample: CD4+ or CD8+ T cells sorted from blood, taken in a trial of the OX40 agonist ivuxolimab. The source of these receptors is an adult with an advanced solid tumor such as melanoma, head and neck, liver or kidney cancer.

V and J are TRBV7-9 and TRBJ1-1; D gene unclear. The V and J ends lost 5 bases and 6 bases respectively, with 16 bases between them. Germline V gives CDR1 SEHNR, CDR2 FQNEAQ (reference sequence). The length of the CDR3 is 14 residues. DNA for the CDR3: TGTGCCAGCAGCCGATTCGCTCGGAGCGCTGAAGCTTTCTTT. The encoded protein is CASSRFARSAEAFF.

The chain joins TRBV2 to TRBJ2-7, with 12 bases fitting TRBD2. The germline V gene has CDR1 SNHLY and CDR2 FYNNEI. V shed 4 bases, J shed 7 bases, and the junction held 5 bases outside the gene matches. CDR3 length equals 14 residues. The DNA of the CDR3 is TGTGCCAGCAGTGGGACTAGCGGGGTTTTGGAGCAGTACTTC. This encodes CASSGTSGVLEQYF.

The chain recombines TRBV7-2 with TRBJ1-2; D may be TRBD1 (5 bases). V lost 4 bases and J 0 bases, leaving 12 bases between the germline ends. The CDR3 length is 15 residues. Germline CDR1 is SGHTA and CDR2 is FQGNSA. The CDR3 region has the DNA TGTGCCAGCAGCTCCCGCAAGGACACTAACTATGGCTACACCTTC. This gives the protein CASSSRKDTNYGYTF.

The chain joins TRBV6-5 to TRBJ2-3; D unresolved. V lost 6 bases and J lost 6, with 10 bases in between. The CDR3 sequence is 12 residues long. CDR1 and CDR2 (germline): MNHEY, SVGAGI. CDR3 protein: CASSSTSDTQYF. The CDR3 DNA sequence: TGTGCCAGCAGCTCGACTTCCGATACGCAGTATTTT.

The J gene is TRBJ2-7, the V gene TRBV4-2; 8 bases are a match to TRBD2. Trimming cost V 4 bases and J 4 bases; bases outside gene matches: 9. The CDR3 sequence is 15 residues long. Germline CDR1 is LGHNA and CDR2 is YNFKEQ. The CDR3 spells CASSRDRGGLYEQYF. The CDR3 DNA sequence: TGTGCCAGCAGCCGGGACCGGGGGGGCTTATACGAGCAGTACTTC.

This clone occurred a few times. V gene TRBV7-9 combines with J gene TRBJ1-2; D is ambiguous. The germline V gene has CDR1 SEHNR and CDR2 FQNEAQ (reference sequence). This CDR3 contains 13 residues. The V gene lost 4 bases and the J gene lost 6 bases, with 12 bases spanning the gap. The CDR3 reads CASSSKDLHGYTF. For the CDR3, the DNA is TGTGCCAGCAGCTCTAAGGACCTCCATGGCTACACCTTC.

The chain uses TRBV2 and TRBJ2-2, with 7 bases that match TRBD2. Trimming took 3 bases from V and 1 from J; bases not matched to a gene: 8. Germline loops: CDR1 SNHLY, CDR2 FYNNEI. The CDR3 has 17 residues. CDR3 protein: CASSDQAGRENTGELFF. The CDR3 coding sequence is TGTGCCAGCAGTGATCAAGCGGGGAGGGAGAACACCGGGGAGCTGTTTTTT.

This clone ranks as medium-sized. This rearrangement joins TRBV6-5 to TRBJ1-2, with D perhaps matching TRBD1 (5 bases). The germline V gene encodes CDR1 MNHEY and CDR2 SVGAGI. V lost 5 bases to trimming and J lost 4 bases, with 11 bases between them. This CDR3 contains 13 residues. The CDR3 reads CASSKGRLYGYTF. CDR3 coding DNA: TGTGCCAGCAGTAAGGGACGTCTCTATGGCTACACCTTC.

As DNA, the CDR3 is TGTGCCAGCAGCTTAGTGGCGAGCTCCTACGAGCAGTACTTC. It is translated as CASSLVASSYEQYF. The V and J genes are TRBV11-2 and TRBJ2-7, with D unresolved. This CDR3 has 14 residues. From germline, CDR1 is SGHAT and CDR2 FQNNGV. V lost 1 base, J lost 0 bases, and 7 bases lay in between.

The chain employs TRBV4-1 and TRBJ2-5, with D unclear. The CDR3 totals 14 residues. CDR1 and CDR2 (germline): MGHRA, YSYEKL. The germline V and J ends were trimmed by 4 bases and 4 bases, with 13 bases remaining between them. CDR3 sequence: CASSPNGPRETQYF. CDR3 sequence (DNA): TGCGCCAGCAGCCCCAACGGGCCTCGAGAGACCCAGTACTTC.

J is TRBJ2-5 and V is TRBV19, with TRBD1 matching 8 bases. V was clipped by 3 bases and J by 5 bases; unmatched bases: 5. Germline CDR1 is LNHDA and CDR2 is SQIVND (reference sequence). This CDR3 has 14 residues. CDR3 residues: CASSISGGWETQYF. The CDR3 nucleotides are TGTGCCAGTAGTATCTCAGGGGGCTGGGAGACCCAGTACTTC.

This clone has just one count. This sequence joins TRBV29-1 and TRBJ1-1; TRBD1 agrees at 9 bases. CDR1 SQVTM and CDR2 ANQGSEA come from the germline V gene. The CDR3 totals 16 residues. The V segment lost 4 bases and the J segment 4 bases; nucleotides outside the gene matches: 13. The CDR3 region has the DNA TGCAGCGTTGTGGGGGGTTGGACAGGGGTGGGCACTGAAGCTTTCTTT. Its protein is CSVVGGWTGVGTEAFF.

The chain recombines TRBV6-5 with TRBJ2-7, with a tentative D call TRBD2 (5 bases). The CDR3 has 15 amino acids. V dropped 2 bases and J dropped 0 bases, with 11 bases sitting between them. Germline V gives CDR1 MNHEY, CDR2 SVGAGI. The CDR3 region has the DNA TGTGCCAGCAGTTACACTAGTGGACCCTCCTACGAGCAGTACTTC. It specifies CASSYTSGPSYEQYF.

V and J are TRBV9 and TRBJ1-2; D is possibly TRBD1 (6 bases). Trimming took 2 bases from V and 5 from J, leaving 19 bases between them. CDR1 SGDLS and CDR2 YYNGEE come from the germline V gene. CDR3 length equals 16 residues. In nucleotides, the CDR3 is TGTGCCAGCAGCGTTGCAGGCCGGCAGGGGCCTTATGGCTACACCTTC. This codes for CASSVAGRQGPYGYTF.

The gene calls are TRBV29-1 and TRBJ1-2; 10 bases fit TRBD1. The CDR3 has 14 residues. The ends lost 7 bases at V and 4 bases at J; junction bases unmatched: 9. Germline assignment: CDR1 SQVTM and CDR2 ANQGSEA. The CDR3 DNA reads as TGCAGCGCCCCAACGACAGGGGGCGGCTATGGCTACACCTTC. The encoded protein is CSAPTTGGGYGYTF.

The CDR3: CASSSGITDTQYF. CDR3 coding DNA: TGTGCCAGCAGCTCTGGGATCACAGATACGCAGTATTTT. This chain joins TRBV7-6 and TRBJ2-3; D uncertain. Trimming took off 4 bases at V and 2 bases at J, with 7 bases between the two ends. This CDR3 contains 13 residues. Germline CDR1 reads SGHVS; CDR2 reads FNYEAQ. Complete variable domain (other parts from reference TRBV7-6 and TRBJ2-3): GAGVSQSPRYKVTKRGQDVALRCDPISGHVSLYWYRQALGQGPEFLTYFNYEAQQDKSGLPNDRFSAERPEGSISTLTIQRTEQRDSAMYRCASSSGITDTQYFGPGTRLTVL.

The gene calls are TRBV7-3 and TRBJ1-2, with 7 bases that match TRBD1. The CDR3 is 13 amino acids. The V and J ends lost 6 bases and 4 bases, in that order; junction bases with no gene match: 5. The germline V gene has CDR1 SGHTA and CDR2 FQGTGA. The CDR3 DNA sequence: TGTGCCAGCAGTTCCCGACAGGGCTATGGCTACACCTTC. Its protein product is CASSSRQGYGYTF.

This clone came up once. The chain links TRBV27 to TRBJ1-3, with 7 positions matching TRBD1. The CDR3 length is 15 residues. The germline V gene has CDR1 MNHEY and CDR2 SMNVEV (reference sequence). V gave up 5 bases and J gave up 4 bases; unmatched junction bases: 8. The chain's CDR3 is CASSRKGAQGNTIYF. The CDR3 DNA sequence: TGTGCCAGCAGTAGAAAGGGGGCGCAAGGAAACACCATATATTTT.

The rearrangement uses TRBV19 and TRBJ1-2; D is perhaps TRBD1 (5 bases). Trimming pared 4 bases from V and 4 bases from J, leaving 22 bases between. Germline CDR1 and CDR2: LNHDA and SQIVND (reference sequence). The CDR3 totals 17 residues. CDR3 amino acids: CASSTPRDRYPFYGYTF. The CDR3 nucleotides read TGTGCCAGTAGTACCCCCCGGGACCGTTACCCCTTCTATGGCTACACCTTC.

The CDR3: CASSRQGASGYTF. The CDR3 DNA sequence: TGTGCCAGCAGTAGACAGGGGGCATCGGGCTACACCTTC. The V call is TRBV2, the J call TRBJ1-2; 10 bases agree with TRBD1. V lost 5 bases and J lost 8; bases outside the gene matches: 5. This CDR3 comprises 13 residues. Germline CDR1 SNHLY, CDR2 FYNNEI.

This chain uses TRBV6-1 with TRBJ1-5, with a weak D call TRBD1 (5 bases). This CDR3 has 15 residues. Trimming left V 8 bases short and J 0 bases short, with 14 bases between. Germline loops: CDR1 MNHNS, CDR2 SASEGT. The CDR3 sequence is CASRGGAYSNQPQHF. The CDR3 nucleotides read TGTGCCAGCCGGGGAGGGGCGTATAGCAATCAGCCCCAGCATTTT.

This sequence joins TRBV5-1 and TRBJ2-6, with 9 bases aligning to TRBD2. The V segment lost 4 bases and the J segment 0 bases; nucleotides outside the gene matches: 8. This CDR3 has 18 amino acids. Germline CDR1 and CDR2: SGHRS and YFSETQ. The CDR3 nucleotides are TGCGCCAGCAGCCCTACTAGCGGGCTTTCCTCTGGGGCCAACGTCCTGACTTTC. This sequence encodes CASSPTSGLSSGANVLTF.

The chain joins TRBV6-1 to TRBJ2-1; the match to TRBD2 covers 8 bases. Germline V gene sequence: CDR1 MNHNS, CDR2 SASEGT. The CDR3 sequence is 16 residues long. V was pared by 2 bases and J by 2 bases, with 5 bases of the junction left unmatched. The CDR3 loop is CASSEPGRGAYNEQFF. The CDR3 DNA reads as TGTGCCAGCAGTGAACCCGGGCGGGGGGCCTACAATGAGCAGTTCTTC.